Shown below are 25 T cell receptor beta chains from a single sample sequenced in a study of shared clonotypes between healthy human individuals. Sequenced by immunoSEQ multiplex PCR; TCRdb stores in-frame clones only, minus some. The sample holds more than 450,000 clones, 75% to 85% seen once. Sequencing used PBMCs. Source of these receptors: a woman between 40 and 50 years old in good health. Some clones in this sample may be carry-over from other donors' samples.

J is TRBJ1-1 and V is TRBV28; D is unresolved. The V gene's germline CDR1 is MDHEN and CDR2 SYDVKM. This CDR3 has 14 amino acids. V gave up 5 bases and J gave up 2 bases, with 12 bases separating them. This CDR3 reads CASSQRPLNTEAFF. The DNA of the CDR3 is TGTGCCAGCAGTCAGAGACCACTCAACACTGAAGCTTTCTTT.

This CDR3 reads CASSELERTGDYGYTF. The CDR3 DNA follows: TGTGCCAGCAGTGAACTCGAGCGGACTGGGGACTATGGCTACACCTTC. The chain uses TRBV6-1 and TRBJ1-2; D gene uncertain. Germline-derived CDR1 and CDR2 are MNHNS and SASEGT. With 2 bases removed from V and 3 bases from J, the gap between germline ends came to 16 bases. CDR3 length: 16 residues.

The rearrangement links TRBV15 to TRBJ2-7; TRBD2 might be the D (6 bases). The CDR3 has 14 residues. CDR1 is LNHNV and CDR2 is YYDKDF in the germline V gene (reference sequence). V was clipped by 0 bases and J by 3 bases, with 9 bases between them. The CDR3 is CATSRDWRDYEQYF. The CDR3 nucleotides read TGTGCCACCAGCAGAGATTGGAGGGACTACGAGCAGTACTTC. The complete variable domain, with remaining parts taken from reference TRBV15 and TRBJ2-7, reads DAMVIQNPRYQVTQFGKPVTLSCSQTLNHNVMYWYQQKSSQAPKLLFHYYDKDFNNEADTPDNFQSRRPNTSFCFLDIRSPGLGDTAMYLCATSRDWRDYEQYFGPGTRLTVT.

This clone was seen a single time. The chain has TRBV6-1 and TRBJ1-5; D uncertain. The CDR3 runs 15 residues. The V and J ends lost 2 bases and 5 bases respectively, with 13 bases between them. CDR1 is MNHNS, CDR2 SASEGT, per germline. CDR3 amino acids: CASSELWGSYQPQHF. CDR3 bases: TGTGCCAGCAGTGAACTGTGGGGTTCCTATCAGCCCCAGCATTTT.

The chain joins TRBV6-5 to TRBJ2-1, with D possibly matching TRBD1 (6 bases). The germline CDR1 and CDR2 sequences are MNHEY and SVGAGI. The CDR3 runs to 12 residues. V shed 8 bases and J shed 5 bases, with 10 bases lying between them. DNA for the CDR3: TGTGCCAGCGGGACATCCAACAATGAGCAGTTCTTC. Protein sequence: CASGTSNNEQFF.

This clone was observed a handful of times. The CDR3 bases are TGTGCCAGCAGCCCCCGCTCGACAGGGAGGGACACCATATATTTT. Translating it yields CASSPRSTGRDTIYF. The rearrangement joins TRBV7-9 to TRBJ1-3; 7 bases are a match to TRBD1. This CDR3 comprises 15 residues. Looked up from germline, CDR1 is SEHNR and CDR2 is FQNEAQ (reference sequence). Unmatched junction bases numbered 12, after V lost 5 bases and J lost 8 bases.

In this sample, this clone turned up once. The chain carries TRBV7-2 and TRBJ2-1; 10 bases align to TRBD2. The trim removed 5 bases at V and 4 bases at J, leaving 14 bases unmatched. The length of the CDR3 is 18 residues. The germline V gene has CDR1 SGHTA and CDR2 FQGNSA. CDR3 region: CASSRFMGLAGVYNEQFF. The CDR3 DNA is TGTGCCAGCAGCCGCTTTATGGGTCTAGCGGGAGTATACAATGAGCAGTTCTTC.

Comments on this clone: Mismatch with germline at one junction end may stem from a read error. The chain has TRBV7-7 and TRBJ2-5; a possible D gene is TRBD2 (5 bases). The CDR3 length is 15 residues. In germline, CDR1 is SSHAT, CDR2 FNYEAQ (reference sequence). CDR3 in amino acids: CASSLVPAERETQYF. DNA of the CDR3: TGTGCTAGCAGCTTAGTTCCAGCGGAAAGGGAGACCCAGTACTTC. Variable domain in full (rest from reference TRBV7-7 and TRBJ2-5): GAGVSQSPRYKVTKRGQDVTLRCDPISSHATLYWYQQALGQGPEFLTYFNYEAQPDKSGLPSDRFSAERPEGSISTLTIQRTEQRDSAMYRCASSLVPAERETQYFGPGTRLLVL.

The count of this clone is one. V and J are TRBV7-8 and TRBJ2-7; possible D gene TRBD2, 5 bases. V was shortened by 1 base and J by 2 bases, with 12 bases between the two germline ends. The germline V gene has CDR1 SGHVS and CDR2 FQNEAQ. This CDR3 region has 15 residues. CDR3 DNA sequence: TGTGCCAGCAGCTTAGAGCGGCAGTCAACCTACGAGCAGTACTTC. The encoded protein is CASSLERQSTYEQYF.

The J gene is TRBJ2-5, the V gene TRBV9, with 9 bases aligning to TRBD1. The CDR3 has 15 residues. The ends lost 4 bases at V and 5 bases at J; junction bases unmatched: 9. Per germline, CDR1 SGDLS and CDR2 YYNGEE. The CDR3: CASSFGQGRFETQYF. For the CDR3, the DNA is TGTGCCAGCAGCTTTGGACAGGGGAGGTTCGAGACCCAGTACTTC.

This clone appeared many times. V gene TRBV15 combines with J gene TRBJ1-2, with TRBD1 as a possible D gene (6 bases). CDR1 and CDR2 (germline): LNHNV, YYDKDF (reference sequence). This CDR3 has 15 amino acids. V lost 0 bases and J 6 bases, leaving 14 bases between the germline ends. The CDR3 bases are TGTGCCACCAGCAGAGATAACGGGGGGGCAGATGGCTACACCTTC. It translates to CATSRDNGGADGYTF. Combining the CDR3 with reference TRBV15 and TRBJ1-2 gives the whole variable domain DAMVIQNPRYQVTQFGKPVTLSCSQTLNHNVMYWYQQKSSQAPKLLFHYYDKDFNNEADTPDNFQSRRPNTSFCFLDIRSPGLGDTAMYLCATSRDNGGADGYTFGSGTRLTVV.

The chain has TRBV5-4 and TRBJ1-1; 9 positions match TRBD1. The CDR3 runs to 16 residues. Germline CDR1 reads SGHNT; CDR2 reads YYREEE (reference sequence). Trimming cost V 3 bases and J 1 base; bases outside gene matches: 7. The CDR3 protein is CASSSGTGLGNTEAFF. CDR3 DNA: TGTGCCAGCAGCTCCGGGACAGGGCTCGGGAACACTGAAGCTTTCTTT.

The chain combines TRBV21-1 with TRBJ2-1; the table's D call of TRBD2 was not tested on the DNA. TRBV21-1 is a listed pseudogene. This CDR3 region has 15 residues. CDR3 bases: TGTGCCAGCAGCAATCGAAGGGGGGGATACAATGAGCAGTTCTTC. Amino acids: CASSNRRGGYNEQFF.

The CDR3 spells CASSPIPGGGEYGYTF. The DNA for the CDR3 is TGTGCCAGCTCACCAATACCCGGCGGGGGAGAGTATGGCTACACCTTC. This chain joins TRBV18 and TRBJ1-2; possible D gene TRBD1, 5 bases. Germline V lookup: CDR1 KGHSH, CDR2 LQKENI. Trimming took 2 bases from V and 5 from J, leaving 18 bases between them. The CDR3 has 16 amino acids. Full variable domain (missing parts from reference TRBV18 and TRBJ1-2): NAGVMQNPRHLVRRRGQEARLRCSPMKGHSHVYWYRQLPEEGLKFMVYLQKENIIDESGMPKERFSAEFPKEGPSILRIQQVVRGDSAAYFCASSPIPGGGEYGYTFGSGTRLTVV.

The chain carries TRBV5-1 and TRBJ2-5, with D perhaps given as TRBD1 or TRBD2 (6 bases each). Germline V gene sequence: CDR1 SGHRS, CDR2 YFSETQ. V lost 4 bases and J lost 7, with 20 bases in between. The CDR3 sequence is 15 residues long. This chain's CDR3 is CASSPNGGGGGTQYF. In DNA, the CDR3 is TGCGCCAGCAGCCCTAACGGAGGGGGTGGCGGGACCCAGTACTTC.

The rearrangement joins TRBV2 to TRBJ2-7; the match to TRBD1 covers 9 bases. The CDR3 sequence is 15 residues long. Per germline, CDR1 SNHLY and CDR2 FYNNEI. The junction had 6 bases not matched to a gene; V was cut back by 3 bases and J by 3 bases. CDR3 residues: CASSENRGHHYEQYF. The CDR3 DNA reads TGTGCCAGCAGTGAGAACAGGGGGCATCACTACGAGCAGTACTTC.

The J gene is TRBJ1-3, the V gene TRBV11-2; unclear D gene. Germline CDR1 reads SGHAT; CDR2 reads FQNNGV. The germline V and J ends were trimmed by 1 base and 1 base, with 11 bases remaining between them. This CDR3 contains 16 residues. CDR3: CASSLGFQWSGNTIYF. The CDR3 DNA follows: TGTGCCAGCAGCTTAGGATTCCAGTGGTCTGGAAACACCATATATTTT.

This sequence joins TRBV2 and TRBJ1-4; 9 bases map to TRBD1. The germline V gene encodes CDR1 SNHLY and CDR2 FYNNEI. Trimming removed 7 bases from V and 0 bases from J; junction bases left unmatched: 6. There are 16 residues in the CDR3. The CDR3 loop reads CASIPGQGTTNEKLFF. The CDR3, as DNA: TGTGCCAGCATCCCTGGACAGGGGACAACTAATGAAAAACTGTTTTTT.

The genes are TRBV2 and TRBJ2-3; 10 bases align to TRBD2. The CDR3 totals 14 residues. From germline, CDR1 is SNHLY and CDR2 FYNNEI. Unmatched junction bases numbered 4, after V lost 4 bases and J lost 6 bases. The CDR3 nucleotides read TGTGCCAGCAGTGGTCTAGCGGGAGAGGATACGCAGTATTTT. Its protein product is CASSGLAGEDTQYF.

This clone has just one count. V gene TRBV4-1 combines with J gene TRBJ1-5; a weak D match, TRBD1 (5 bases). CDR1 MGHRA and CDR2 YSYEKL come from the germline V gene. This CDR3 comprises 15 residues. V was trimmed by 1 base and J by 6 bases, leaving 13 bases between them. The CDR3 sequence is CASSQVAGTGQPQHF. CDR3 sequence (DNA): TGCGCCAGCAGCCAAGTTGCAGGGACGGGTCAGCCCCAGCATTTT.

This sequence joins TRBV2 and TRBJ2-7; a possible D gene is TRBD2 (6 bases). The V gene's germline CDR1 is SNHLY and CDR2 FYNNEI. Trimming removed 4 bases at V and 6 bases at J, with 16 bases between. The CDR3 is 14 amino acids. This chain's CDR3 is CASSGGVGKVEQYF. The CDR3 DNA reads TGTGCCAGCAGTGGGGGGGTAGGGAAGGTCGAGCAGTACTTC.

CDR3 residues: CASSMGTAGEAFF. CDR3 in DNA: TGTGCCAGTAGTATGGGGACAGCGGGAGAAGCTTTCTTT. The chain employs TRBV19 and TRBJ1-1; TRBD1 matches 7 bases. This CDR3 comprises 13 residues. Germline loops: CDR1 LNHDA, CDR2 SQIVND (reference sequence). V gave up 3 bases and J gave up 8 bases; unmatched junction bases: 6. The full variable domain, rest sourced from reference TRBV19 and TRBJ1-1, is DGGITQSPKYLFRKEGQNVTLSCEQNLNHDAMYWYRQDPGQGLRLIYYSQIVNDFQKGDIAEGYSVSREKKESFPLTVTSAQKNPTAFYLCASSMGTAGEAFFGQGTRLTVV.

The gene calls are TRBV5-6 and TRBJ2-7; D could derive from TRBD1 or TRBD2 (5 bases each). This CDR3 is built from 14 residues. CDR1 is SGHDT and CDR2 is YYEEEE in the germline V gene. The V end was cut by 4 bases, the J end by 3 bases, with 14 bases between. The CDR3 reads CASSRRDRLYEQYF. The DNA of the CDR3 is TGTGCCAGCAGCCGCAGGGACCGGCTCTACGAGCAGTACTTC.

The V gene is TRBV4-2, the J gene TRBJ2-3; no reliable D call. CDR3 size: 14 residues. CDR1 and CDR2 from the germline V gene are LGHNA and YNFKEQ. Trimming stripped 0 bases from V and 2 bases from J, with 6 bases between. The CDR3 sequence: CASSQDPNTDTQYF. The CDR3 DNA sequence: TGTGCCAGCAGCCAAGATCCAAACACAGATACGCAGTATTTT.

The chain uses TRBV28 and TRBJ2-5, with D perhaps TRBD1 (5 bases). The V end lost 4 bases, the J end lost 5 bases, and 14 bases lay between the germline ends. Germline assignment: CDR1 MDHEN and CDR2 SYDVKM. The CDR3 length is 14 residues. CDR3 in amino acids: CASSYVAGQETQYF. The CDR3 DNA is TGTGCCAGCAGTTACGTTGCAGGGCAGGAGACCCAGTACTTC.